Listed here are 6 T cell receptor beta chains from one sample, sequenced in a study of CD8 T cells in Susac syndrome. It was with random hexamers that about 0.45 to 1 ug RNA was reverse transcribed. TCRdb re-called the immunoSEQ multiplex PCR reads with MiXCR, one entry per CDR3 protein. The sample consists of 200,000 to 300,000 distinct CDR3 sequences, almost 97% of them appearing once. The sample was CD4+ T cells from PBMCs. Receptors were obtained from a human donor with Susac syndrome.

The V call is TRBV20-1, the J call TRBJ1-2; possibly TRBD1 for D (5 bases). Germline V CDR1 and CDR2: DFQATT, SNEGSKA (reference sequence). Deletions cut 2 bases from V and 8 bases from J, with 12 bases between. The CDR3 contains 12 residues. The CDR3 DNA follows: TGCAGTGCTAGAACAGGACGTAACGGCTACACCTTC. Protein sequence: CSARTGRNGYTF.

The chain combines TRBV27 with TRBJ2-6, with D perhaps matching TRBD2 (5 bases). V shed 7 bases and J shed 4 bases, with 14 bases lying between them. Germline lookup yields CDR1 MNHEY and CDR2 SMNVEV (reference sequence). CDR3 length: 15 residues. This chain's CDR3 is CASTLGGGGANVLTF. The CDR3 DNA is TGTGCCAGCACCTTGGGTGGAGGAGGGGCCAACGTCCTGACTTTC. Together with reference TRBV27 and TRBJ2-6, the CDR3 gives the full variable domain: EAQVTQNPRYLITVTGKKLTVTCSQNMNHEYMSWYRQDPGLGLRQIYYSMNVEVTDKGDVPEGYKVSRKEKRNFPLILESPSPNQTSLYFCASTLGGGGANVLTFGAGSRLTVL.

The rearrangement links TRBV29-1 to TRBJ1-2; 8 bases are a match to TRBD1. V was pared by 5 bases and J by 7 bases, with 3 bases of the junction left unmatched. The germline V gene has CDR1 SQVTM and CDR2 ANQGSEA. CDR3 length: 11 residues. CDR3 loop: CSVRTGIGYTF. DNA for the CDR3: TGCAGCGTTAGGACAGGGATTGGCTACACCTTC.

The rearrangement links TRBV9 to TRBJ2-3, with D maybe TRBD2 (5 bases). Germline lookup yields CDR1 SGDLS and CDR2 YYNGEE. V was clipped by 0 bases and J by 2 bases, with 7 bases between them. There are 14 residues in the CDR3. CDR3 amino acids: CASSVAGVTDTQYF. CDR3 nucleotides: TGTGCCAGCAGCGTAGCCGGGGTCACAGATACGCAGTATTTT.

The chain links TRBV3-1 to TRBJ1-3; the match to TRBD1 covers 7 bases. V shed 1 base and J 4 bases; nucleotides not matched to a gene: 7. The CDR3 spans 16 residues. Germline assignment: CDR1 LGHDT and CDR2 YNNKEL (reference sequence). For the CDR3, the DNA is TGTGCCAGCAGCCAAGGACAGGGCGCGTGGGGAAACACCATATATTTT. Protein: CASSQGQGAWGNTIYF.

The CDR3 DNA reads as TGCAGTGCTAGGGCTCAAGGGGGAAAGGGCAATCAGCCCCAGCATTTT. It specifies CSARAQGGKGNQPQHF. This chain joins TRBV20-1 and TRBJ1-5; maybe TRBD1 (6 bases). Germline CDR1 reads DFQATT; CDR2 reads SNEGSKA (reference sequence). The V gene lost 3 bases and the J gene lost 2 bases, with 17 bases spanning the gap. The CDR3 length is 16 residues.